A single sample is the source of the 5 T cell receptor beta chains below, sequenced in a study of cytomegalovirus exposure and HLA in healthy donors. PCR employed 60 Vbeta and 13 Jbeta primers. The method was immunoSEQ multiplex PCR; TCRdb's version includes in-frame clones alone and lacks a portion of them. This table has over 200,000 clones, just under 70% appearing once. Sequencing was done on a sample of PBMCs. These receptors originate from a man in his forties in good health and CMV-seropositive.

The V gene is TRBV6-1, the J gene TRBJ1-1, with a weak D call TRBD1 (5 bases). V lost 7 bases and J lost 1, with 10 bases in between. The CDR3 spans 13 residues. Germline V gene sequence: CDR1 MNHNS, CDR2 SASEGT. The CDR3 coding sequence is TGTGCCAGCATCCCCCAGGGGAACACTGAAGCTTTCTTT. Its translation: CASIPQGNTEAFF.

The chain recombines TRBV2 with TRBJ1-1; D not resolved. The CDR3 totals 13 residues. CDR1 and CDR2 (germline): SNHLY, FYNNEI. V lost 7 bases and J lost 2, with 11 bases in between. CDR3 region: CASNTKENTEAFF. The CDR3 bases are TGTGCCAGCAACACTAAGGAAAACACTGAAGCTTTCTTT.

CDR3 region: CAISESTRGSNYGYTF. The CDR3 bases are TGTGCCATCAGTGAGTCGACCAGGGGGTCGAACTATGGCTACACCTTC. The chain joins TRBV10-3 to TRBJ1-2; TRBD1 matches 7 bases. This CDR3 is 16 amino acids long. J gave up 2 bases and V 0 bases, and 6 bases lay outside the gene matches. Germline loops: CDR1 ENHRY, CDR2 SYGVKD.

This clone occurred a few times. CDR3 sequence (DNA): TGCGCCAGCACAACCCCGACACAAGAGACCCAGTACTTC. This translates into CASTTPTQETQYF. The rearrangement links TRBV5-1 to TRBJ2-5; no clear D. CDR3 length: 13 residues. V lost 6 bases to trimming and J lost 2 bases, with 11 bases between them. Germline-derived CDR1 and CDR2 are SGHRS and YFSETQ. Drawing the rest from reference TRBV5-1 and TRBJ2-5, the complete variable domain is KAGVTQTPRYLIKTRGQQVTLSCSPISGHRSVSWYQQTPGQGLQFLFEYFSETQRNKGNFPGRFSGRQFSNSRSEMNVSTLELGDSALYLCASTTPTQETQYFGPGTRLLVL.

The chain has TRBV7-7 and TRBJ2-5; 8 bases align to TRBD2. Germline CDR1 reads SSHAT; CDR2 reads FNYEAQ (reference sequence). V shed 1 base, J shed 2 bases, and the junction held 6 bases outside the gene matches. This CDR3 has 16 residues. The CDR3 here is CASSLGGVAGQETQYF. The DNA for the CDR3 is TGTGCCAGCAGCTTAGGGGGAGTAGCGGGGCAAGAGACCCAGTACTTC.